The 23 T cell receptor beta chains below come from one sample, sequenced in a study of PD-1 and CTLA-4 blockade in melanoma. TCRdb's table, derived via immunoSEQ multiplex PCR, lists solely in-frame clones and lacks some. The table records around 31,000 clones, roughly nine tenths of them present only once. This specimen consisted of CD8+ T cells from peripheral blood, obtained from a patient given anti-PD-1 treatment. The origin of the receptors is a human donor with melanoma.

The rearrangement uses TRBV27 and TRBJ2-3, with 8 nucleotides matching TRBD1. Germline trimming cut 6 bases from V and 3 bases from J; bases unmatched to any gene: 8. Germline loops: CDR1 MNHEY, CDR2 SMNVEV (reference sequence). The CDR3 consists of 15 residues. The CDR3 coding sequence is TGTGCCAGCAGGCCACCCAGGGGGCTGACAGATACGCAGTATTTT. Its protein product is CASRPPRGLTDTQYF.

The chain has TRBV5-5 and TRBJ2-2; TRBD2 is a possible D gene (5 bases). V was pared by 3 bases and J by 0 bases, with 12 bases between. The germline CDR1 and CDR2 sequences are SGHKS and YYEKEE (reference sequence). The CDR3 contains 16 residues. CDR3 coding DNA: TGTGCCAGCAGCTCGACGGGGAGCTCGAACACCGGGGAGCTGTTTTTT. Translated, it gives CASSSTGSSNTGELFF.

This sequence joins TRBV7-5 and TRBJ2-1; the DNA was not compared with TRBD2, the D call given in the table. TRBV7-5 is a listed pseudogene. There are 15 residues in the CDR3. The CDR3 loop is CVRSSPPGIEREQFF. The CDR3 nucleotides are TGTGTCAGAAGCTCGCCCCCGGGAATTGAGCGTGAGCAGTTCTTC.

This chain joins TRBV4-1 and TRBJ1-1, with D hard to call. CDR1 is MGHRA, CDR2 YSYEKL, per germline. The V end lost 0 bases, the J end lost 10 bases, and 18 bases lay between the germline ends. The CDR3 loop spans 15 amino acids. CDR3 protein: CASSQDNYSSEGAFF. The CDR3 DNA reads as TGCGCCAGCAGCCAAGATAATTACAGCTCTGAAGGAGCTTTCTTT.

The genes are TRBV3-1 (or the pseudogene TRBV3-2) and TRBJ1-5, with 7 bases matching TRBD1. The CDR3 sequence is 17 residues long. Germline CDR1 LGHDT, CDR2 YNNKEL (reference sequence). V shed 1 base and J 4 bases; nucleotides not matched to a gene: 10. This CDR3 is CASSQGPPGQSNQPQHF. The CDR3 DNA sequence: TGTGCCAGCAGCCAAGGACCCCCGGGACAGAGTAATCAGCCCCAGCATTTT.

This clone showed up just once. The chain couples TRBV7-9 to TRBJ2-1; D perhaps matches TRBD1 (5 bases). The CDR3 totals 14 residues. CDR1 is SEHNR, CDR2 FQNEAQ, per germline (reference sequence). Trimming stripped 4 bases from V and 8 bases from J, with 15 bases between. CDR3 region: CASSSPGRAHEQFF. The CDR3 DNA reads as TGTGCCAGCAGCTCCCCGGGCAGGGCCCATGAGCAGTTCTTC.

This chain links TRBV28 with TRBJ1-2; D is unclear. CDR1 and CDR2 from the germline V gene are MDHEN and SYDVKM. The CDR3 is 13 amino acids. The V gene lost 3 bases and the J gene lost 4 bases, with 9 bases spanning the gap. The CDR3 sequence: CASSLGNGYGYTF. The CDR3 DNA is TGTGCCAGCAGTTTGGGGAACGGCTATGGCTACACCTTC.

The rearrangement joins TRBV9 to TRBJ2-7, with D maybe TRBD2 (6 bases). Germline values: CDR1 SGDLS, CDR2 YYNGEE. V was trimmed by 2 bases and J by 3 bases, leaving 9 bases between them. The CDR3 extends over 13 amino acids. The CDR3 nucleotides read TGTGCCAGCAGCGTCGGCGGGGACTACGAGCAGTACTTC. As protein: CASSVGGDYEQYF.

In the case of this clone: In the same sample, other DNA sequences code for this CDR3. The chain recombines TRBV4-2 with TRBJ2-7; 8 nucleotides match TRBD1. The length of the CDR3 is 16 residues. Trimming at V came to 1 base and at J to 3 bases, leaving 8 bases not matched to a gene. Looked up from germline, CDR1 is LGHNA and CDR2 is YNFKEQ. The CDR3 loop is CASSQVGQGAGYEQYF. The DNA for the CDR3 is TGTGCCAGCAGCCAAGTAGGGCAGGGGGCAGGCTACGAGCAGTACTTC.

V and J are TRBV7-2 and TRBJ2-7; D gene ambiguous. This CDR3 is 11 amino acids long. The germline V and J ends were trimmed by 1 base and 4 bases, with 2 bases remaining between them. The germline V gene encodes CDR1 SGHTA and CDR2 FQGNSA. CDR3 sequence reads: CASSLEYEQYF. In nucleotides, the CDR3 is TGTGCCAGCAGCTTAGAATACGAGCAGTACTTC.

The chain carries TRBV6-4 and TRBJ2-1; TRBD2 matches 9 bases. V lost 4 bases to trimming and J lost 5 bases; unmatched junction nucleotides: 6. Per the germline V gene, CDR1 is MRHNA and CDR2 is SNTAGT. This CDR3 has 15 amino acids. The CDR3 sequence is CASSVGGGANNEQFF. CDR3 bases: TGTGCCAGCAGTGTTGGCGGGGGGGCAAACAATGAGCAGTTCTTC.

The rearrangement links TRBV27 to TRBJ1-1; D possibly corresponds to TRBD1 (5 bases). This CDR3 spans 13 amino acids. Germline-derived CDR1 and CDR2 are MNHEY and SMNVEV (reference sequence). V was clipped by 2 bases and J by 3 bases, with 7 bases between them. The CDR3 nucleotides are TGTGCCAGCAGTTTACAGGGCGACACTGAAGCTTTCTTT. It encodes CASSLQGDTEAFF.

V usage is TRBV6-6 and J usage is TRBJ1-1; D remains unclear. The V end lost 5 bases, the J end lost 11 bases, and 12 bases lay between the germline ends. The CDR3 loop spans 11 amino acids. Germline assignment: CDR1 MNHNY and CDR2 SVGAGI (reference sequence). The CDR3 loop is CASSTPRGAFF. The CDR3 DNA is TGTGCCAGCAGTACCCCCCGAGGGGCTTTCTTT.

This clone was detected once. This chain uses TRBV7-8 with TRBJ2-3, with TRBD2 identical over 10 bases. Trimming at V came to 2 bases and at J to 5 bases, leaving 1 base not matched to a gene. Germline V gene lookup returns CDR1 SGHVS and CDR2 FQNEAQ. This CDR3 has 14 residues. In DNA form, the CDR3 reads TGTGCCAGCAGCTTACTAGCGGGGGAAGATACGCAGTATTTT. This codes for CASSLLAGEDTQYF.

The rearrangement joins TRBV30 to TRBJ2-7; TRBD2 matches at 7 bases. This CDR3 is built from 13 residues. V trimming: 3 bases; J trimming: 2 bases; junction bases outside the gene matches: 4. The germline V gene encodes CDR1 GTSNPN and CDR2 SVGIG (reference sequence). Written as DNA, the CDR3 is TGTGCCTGGAGCCTCGGACTAGCCTACGAGCAGTACTTC. This translates into CAWSLGLAYEQYF. Combining the CDR3 with reference TRBV30 and TRBJ2-7 gives the whole variable domain SQTIHQWPATLVQPVGSPLSLECTVEGTSNPNLYWYRQAAGRGLQLLFYSVGIGQISSEVPQNLSASRPQDRQFILSSKKLLLSDSGFYLCAWSLGLAYEQYFGPGTRLTVT.

J is TRBJ1-4 and V is TRBV7-6, with D hard to call. V lost 5 bases to trimming and J lost 2 bases, with 12 bases between them. The CDR3 is 15 residues long. CDR1 and CDR2 from the germline V gene are SGHVS and FNYEAQ. The CDR3 protein is CASSAGIFTNEKLFF. CDR3 in DNA: TGTGCCAGCAGCGCGGGCATCTTTACTAATGAAAAACTGTTTTTT.

This clone is a singleton in its sample. The CDR3 protein is CAWSEETSGRDEQFF. CDR3 DNA sequence: TGTGCCTGGAGTGAGGAGACTAGCGGTCGGGATGAGCAGTTCTTC. The chain links TRBV30 to TRBJ2-1; 9 nucleotides agree with TRBD2. The CDR3 extends over 15 amino acids. Germline values: CDR1 GTSNPN, CDR2 SVGIG (reference sequence). The V segment lost 1 base and the J segment 8 bases; nucleotides outside the gene matches: 9.

V and J are TRBV27 and TRBJ2-1, with TRBD1 as a possible D gene (6 bases). CDR3 size: 16 residues. Trimming took off 6 bases at V and 3 bases at J, with 18 bases between the two ends. Per germline, CDR1 MNHEY and CDR2 SMNVEV (reference sequence). CDR3 in amino acids: CASRSRDTYDYNEQFF. In nucleotides, the CDR3 is TGTGCCAGCAGATCAAGGGACACTTATGACTACAATGAGCAGTTCTTC.

This clone is medium-sized. This chain links TRBV4-1 with TRBJ1-2; no clear D. This CDR3 region has 14 residues. The V and J ends lost 2 bases and 8 bases respectively, with 15 bases between them. The germline gives CDR1 MGHRA, CDR2 YSYEKL. The CDR3 bases are TGCGCCAGCAGCCAAAAGACGGATGCACAGGGCTACACCTTC. The encoded protein is CASSQKTDAQGYTF.

The V gene is TRBV29-1, the J gene TRBJ1-1, with unresolved D. The germline V gene has CDR1 SQVTM and CDR2 ANQGSEA. V was pared by 4 bases and J by 6 bases, with 12 bases between. This CDR3 comprises 12 residues. CDR3 sequence: CSVVTPAAEAFF. As DNA, the CDR3 is TGCAGCGTTGTTACCCCCGCGGCTGAAGCTTTCTTT.

This chain connects TRBV7-2 to TRBJ2-1, with 8 bases lining up with TRBD1. This CDR3 region has 15 residues. Germline-derived CDR1 and CDR2 are SGHTA and FQGNSA. Unmatched junction bases numbered 6, after V lost 1 base and J lost 7 bases. CDR3 in DNA: TGTGCCAGCAGCTTAGTTCAGGGGGCCGGAAATGAGCAGTTCTTC. Translation gives CASSLVQGAGNEQFF.

The chain links TRBV13 to TRBJ2-7; no reliable D call. The CDR3 consists of 11 residues. The germline gives CDR1 PRHDT, CDR2 FYEKMQ (reference sequence). Trimming left V 5 bases short and J 7 bases short, with 9 bases between. This CDR3 is CASSLDREQYF. The CDR3 region has the DNA TGTGCCAGCAGCCTTGATAGAGAGCAGTACTTC.

The rearrangement uses TRBV28 and TRBJ1-2; D is undetermined. The germline gives CDR1 MDHEN, CDR2 SYDVKM. The CDR3 loop spans 15 amino acids. With 5 bases removed from V and 3 bases from J, the gap between germline ends came to 16 bases. As DNA, the CDR3 is TGTGCCAGCAGTAGGGTTTATACGGATTACTATGGCTACACCTTC. It codes for CASSRVYTDYYGYTF.